The 26 T cell receptor beta chains listed next were all sequenced from one sample in a study of cytomegalovirus exposure and HLA in healthy donors. This PCR relied on a set of 60 Vbeta primers and 13 Jbeta primers. TCRdb's copy holds only in-frame clones and misses some; the assay was immunoSEQ multiplex PCR. The sample carries 12,000 to 15,000 clones, 60% to 70% recorded once. Sequencing used PBMCs. These receptors were obtained from a woman aged 45-65 years in good health and CMV-seropositive.

The rearrangement joins TRBV29-1 to TRBJ1-1, with 7 bases fitting TRBD1. The CDR3 contains 13 residues. J lost 4 bases, V lost 6 bases, and 8 bases had no gene match. The germline gives CDR1 SQVTM, CDR2 ANQGSEA. For the CDR3, the DNA is TGCAGCGTCGCCCAGGGGGGAGGCACTGAAGCTTTCTTT. Amino acids: CSVAQGGGTEAFF.

The chain employs TRBV10-3 and TRBJ1-1; 8 bases align to TRBD1. The CDR3 sequence is 15 residues long. CDR1 and CDR2 (germline): ENHRY, SYGVKD. The V segment lost 5 bases and the J segment 0 bases; nucleotides outside the gene matches: 5. CDR3 sequence: CAISNGQGLNTEAFF. The CDR3 nucleotides read TGTGCCATCAGTAACGGACAGGGACTGAACACTGAAGCTTTCTTT.

This clone was seen a few times. The V call is TRBV5-1, the J call TRBJ1-1; D is uncertain. The ends were cut back, 7 bases at V and 3 bases at J, with 16 bases in the middle. This CDR3 has 14 residues. Germline CDR1 reads SGHRS; CDR2 reads YFSETQ. CDR3 amino acids: CASSASPAYTEAFF. CDR3 nucleotide sequence: TGCGCCAGCTCTGCCAGTCCTGCCTACACTGAAGCTTTCTTT.

The rearrangement uses TRBV7-9 and TRBJ2-3; maybe TRBD1 (5 bases). There are 13 residues in the CDR3. Germline V gene lookup returns CDR1 SEHNR and CDR2 FQNEAQ (reference sequence). V lost 0 bases, J lost 10 bases, and 11 bases lay in between. CDR3 in DNA: TGTGCCAGCAGCTTAGCACAGGCTCTTCCGCAGTATTTT. Translated: CASSLAQALPQYF.

Here the CDR3 reads CASLPTGTAGYEQYF. CDR3 sequence (DNA): TGTGCCAGCCTCCCAACCGGGACAGCAGGCTACGAGCAGTACTTC. This chain links TRBV6-1 with TRBJ2-7; 7 nucleotides match TRBD1. Germline CDR1 reads MNHNS; CDR2 reads SASEGT. Trimming removed 8 bases from V and 3 bases from J; junction bases left unmatched: 13. This CDR3 is built from 15 residues.

This clone turned up a few times. The CDR3 spells CASSLTRNEQFF. CDR3 nucleotide sequence: TGCGCCAGCAGCTTAACCCGGAATGAGCAGTTCTTC. V usage is TRBV5-1 and J usage is TRBJ2-1; D unresolved. Germline V gives CDR1 SGHRS, CDR2 YFSETQ. The CDR3 covers 12 residues. V was trimmed by 2 bases and J by 7 bases, leaving 7 bases between them. The full variable domain, its missing parts supplied by reference TRBV5-1 and TRBJ2-1, is KAGVTQTPRYLIKTRGQQVTLSCSPISGHRSVSWYQQTPGQGLQFLFEYFSETQRNKGNFPGRFSGRQFSNSRSEMNVSTLELGDSALYLCASSLTRNEQFFGPGTRLTVL.

This clone appeared once. This chain links TRBV29-1 with TRBJ2-1, with TRBD2 as a possible D gene (6 bases). The CDR3 is 12 residues long. Trimming removed 4 bases from V and 7 bases from J, with 11 bases in between. Per germline, CDR1 SQVTM and CDR2 ANQGSEA. The CDR3 is CSVAGGRNEQFF. For the CDR3, the DNA is TGCAGCGTTGCCGGGGGTAGGAATGAGCAGTTCTTC.

This chain uses TRBV7-2 with TRBJ2-3; weak D call: TRBD1 (6 bases). V was cut by 3 bases and J by 3 bases, with 10 bases left in between. Germline V gives CDR1 SGHTA, CDR2 FQGNSA. CDR3 length: 14 amino acids. CDR3 amino acids: CASSFSTGTDTQYF. CDR3 in DNA: TGTGCCAGCAGCTTTTCGACAGGTACAGATACGCAGTATTTT.

There are a few counts of this clone. V gene TRBV25-1 combines with J gene TRBJ2-3, with 12 nucleotides matching TRBD2. Germline V gene lookup returns CDR1 MGHDK and CDR2 SYGVNS. Trimming at V came to 4 bases and at J to 6 bases, leaving 2 bases not matched to a gene. The CDR3 totals 14 residues. The CDR3 sequence is CASSGLAGADTQYF. In nucleotides, the CDR3 is TGTGCCAGCAGTGGACTAGCGGGAGCTGATACGCAGTATTTT.

This chain joins TRBV29-1 and TRBJ1-1; D not certain. Trimming left V 4 bases short and J 4 bases short, with 16 bases between. From germline, CDR1 is SQVTM and CDR2 ANQGSEA. The CDR3 runs 14 residues. As DNA, the CDR3 is TGCAGCGTTGTGAGGATCGGGTTGGGCACTGAAGCTTTCTTT. This translates into CSVVRIGLGTEAFF. Full variable domain (missing parts from reference TRBV29-1 and TRBJ1-1): SAVISQKPSRDICQRGTSLTIQCQVDSQVTMMFWYRQQPGQSLTLIATANQGSEATYESGFVIDKFPISRPNLTFSTLTVSNMSPEDSSIYLCSVVRIGLGTEAFFGQGTRLTVV.

The chain has TRBV15 and TRBJ2-2; D remains ambiguous. The CDR3 has 12 amino acids. V gave up 8 bases and J gave up 1 base, with 5 bases separating them. Germline assignment: CDR1 LNHNV and CDR2 YYDKDF (reference sequence). CDR3: CATARNTGELFF. CDR3 sequence (DNA): TGTGCCACCGCGAGGAACACCGGGGAGCTGTTTTTT.

The CDR3: CASSSGEKLFF. CDR3 nucleotide sequence: TGTGCCAGCAGTTCAGGTGAAAAACTGTTTTTT. This chain uses TRBV27 with TRBJ1-4; no firm D call. The V gene lost 4 bases and the J gene lost 7 bases, with 4 bases spanning the gap. CDR3 size: 11 residues. From germline, CDR1 is MNHEY and CDR2 SMNVEV (reference sequence).

The chain combines TRBV6-5 with TRBJ2-2, with D perhaps TRBD1 (5 bases). The CDR3 runs to 15 residues. V was trimmed by 2 bases and J by 8 bases, leaving 15 bases between them. Per the germline V gene, CDR1 is MNHEY and CDR2 is SVGAGI. This CDR3 is CASSYGSGSLGELFF. The CDR3 DNA reads as TGTGCCAGCAGTTACGGCTCAGGGTCGTTGGGGGAGCTGTTTTTT.

The rearrangement links TRBV7-2 to TRBJ2-7; 8 bases align to TRBD2. This CDR3 spans 15 amino acids. Germline-derived CDR1 and CDR2 are SGHTA and FQGNSA. V lost 4 bases, J lost 2 bases, and 7 bases stayed unmatched. CDR3 sequence: CASSSELAEAYEQYF. DNA for the CDR3: TGTGCCAGCAGCTCTGAACTAGCGGAGGCCTACGAGCAGTACTTC.

CDR3 sequence (DNA): TGTGCCAGCAGTGTTCGAGAGACCCAGTACTTC. Translated: CASSVRETQYF. J is TRBJ2-5 and V is TRBV2; D gene unclear. V was trimmed by 4 bases and J by 4 bases, leaving 4 bases between them. Germline V gene lookup returns CDR1 SNHLY and CDR2 FYNNEI. This CDR3 has 11 amino acids.

This clone was observed a few times. This sequence joins TRBV4-3 and TRBJ1-1; weak D call: TRBD1 (5 bases). Trimming took off 0 bases at V and 8 bases at J, with 22 bases between the two ends. Germline V gene lookup returns CDR1 LGHNA and CDR2 YSLEER. The CDR3 has 17 residues. The CDR3 sequence: CASSQDPPPTVGPEAFF. The CDR3 nucleotides read TGCGCCAGCAGCCAAGATCCCCCCCCAACGGTGGGGCCAGAAGCTTTCTTT.

The chain has TRBV15 and TRBJ1-2, with D possibly TRBD1 on 6 matching bases. The CDR3 length is 11 residues. CDR1 and CDR2 (germline): LNHNV, YYDKDF (reference sequence). Trimming shortened V by 7 bases and J by 11 bases, and 14 bases separated the two germline ends. The DNA of the CDR3 is TGTGCCACCACACAGGGCCTAAGTTACACCTTC. Its protein product is CATTQGLSYTF.

The chain combines TRBV7-2 with TRBJ1-2; TRBD1 aligns across 7 bases. Germline lookup yields CDR1 SGHTA and CDR2 FQGNSA. There are 14 residues in the CDR3. V lost 4 bases and J lost 5; bases outside the gene matches: 7. CDR3 sequence: CASSYRGPSYGYTF. In DNA form, the CDR3 reads TGTGCCAGCAGCTACAGGGGTCCAAGTTATGGCTACACCTTC.

The J gene is TRBJ1-5, the V gene TRBV7-2, with TRBD1 matching over 9 bases. Per the germline V gene, CDR1 is SGHTA and CDR2 is FQGNSA. CDR3 length equals 15 residues. With 4 bases clipped from V and 7 bases from J, the junction kept 8 bases outside the gene matches. The CDR3 spells CASSSGQGRGQPQHF. In nucleotides, the CDR3 is TGTGCCAGCAGCTCTGGACAGGGGAGAGGGCAGCCCCAGCATTTT.

Only one count was recorded for this clone. The chain combines TRBV29-1 with TRBJ2-2; D possibly corresponds to TRBD1 (6 bases). The CDR3 spans 13 residues. V dropped 4 bases and J dropped 4 bases, with 10 bases sitting between them. The germline V gene has CDR1 SQVTM and CDR2 ANQGSEA. CDR3 sequence: CSVGGTLTGELFF. Written as DNA, the CDR3 is TGCAGCGTTGGGGGGACACTCACCGGGGAGCTGTTTTTT.

V and J are TRBV9 and TRBJ1-1; D ambiguous. Per germline, CDR1 SGDLS and CDR2 YYNGEE. The CDR3 covers 14 residues. Trimming cost V 0 bases and J 0 bases, with 6 bases left between them. The CDR3 loop is CASSVGAMNTEAFF. Written as DNA, the CDR3 is TGTGCCAGCAGCGTAGGGGCTATGAACACTGAAGCTTTCTTT.

The chain couples TRBV30 to TRBJ2-2, with D unclear. V dropped 0 bases and J dropped 1 base, with 6 bases sitting between them. The CDR3 has 14 amino acids. Germline CDR1 GTSNPN, CDR2 SVGIG (reference sequence). The CDR3 DNA follows: TGTGCCTGGAGTGTACAGAGGAACACCGGGGAGCTGTTTTTT. Residues: CAWSVQRNTGELFF.

The gene calls are TRBV29-1 and TRBJ2-5, with D unclear. CDR1 SQVTM and CDR2 ANQGSEA come from the germline V gene. V was clipped by 0 bases and J by 2 bases, with 7 bases between them. The CDR3 is made up of 13 amino acids. CDR3 region: CSVEEEQQETQYF. The CDR3 DNA is TGCAGCGTTGAAGAGGAACAGCAAGAGACCCAGTACTTC.

This clone was seen only once. The chain is built from TRBV30 and TRBJ1-2; the D gene is possibly TRBD1 (5 bases). From germline, CDR1 is GTSNPN and CDR2 SVGIG (reference sequence). The CDR3 has 10 amino acids. The V gene lost 8 bases and the J gene lost 8 bases, with 12 bases spanning the gap. The CDR3, as DNA: TGTGCCGTGCAGGGTTGGGGCTACACCTTC. It encodes CAVQGWGYTF.

This chain uses TRBV29-1 with TRBJ1-1, with D perhaps matching TRBD1 (6 bases). V lost 6 bases to trimming and J lost 3 bases, with 11 bases between them. Germline V gene lookup returns CDR1 SQVTM and CDR2 ANQGSEA. CDR3 length: 12 amino acids. The CDR3 region has the DNA TGCAGCGTCTCCGGACAGTACACTGAAGCTTTCTTT. Amino acid sequence: CSVSGQYTEAFF.

The chain employs TRBV7-2 and TRBJ1-1; 9 nucleotides align to TRBD1. The CDR3 is 14 amino acids. Trimming cost V 5 bases and J 8 bases; bases outside gene matches: 9. Germline assignment: CDR1 SGHTA and CDR2 FQGNSA. In DNA form, the CDR3 reads TGTGCCAGCAGCGAACGTCCCGGGACAGGGGAAGCTTTCTTT. It encodes CASSERPGTGEAFF.